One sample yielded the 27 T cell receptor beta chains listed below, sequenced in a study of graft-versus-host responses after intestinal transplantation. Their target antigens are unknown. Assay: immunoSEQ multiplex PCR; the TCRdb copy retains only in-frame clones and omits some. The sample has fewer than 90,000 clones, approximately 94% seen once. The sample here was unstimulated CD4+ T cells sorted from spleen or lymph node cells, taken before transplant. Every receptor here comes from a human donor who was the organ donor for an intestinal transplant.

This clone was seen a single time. The CDR3 spells CASSPRYQGGNSPLHF. The CDR3 region has the DNA TGTGCCAGCTCACCAAGATATCAGGGTGGTAATTCACCCCTCCACTTT. The chain has TRBV18 and TRBJ1-6, with D perhaps TRBD1 (5 bases). CDR1 KGHSH and CDR2 LQKENI come from the germline V gene. This CDR3 spans 16 amino acids. V lost 2 bases and J 6 bases, leaving 14 bases between the germline ends.

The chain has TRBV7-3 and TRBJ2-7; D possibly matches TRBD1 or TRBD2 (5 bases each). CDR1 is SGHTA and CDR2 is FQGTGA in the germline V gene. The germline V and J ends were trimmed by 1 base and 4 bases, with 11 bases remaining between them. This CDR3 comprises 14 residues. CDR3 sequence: CASSLRGTAYEQYF. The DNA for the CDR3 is TGTGCCAGCAGCTTAAGGGGGACCGCGTACGAGCAGTACTTC.

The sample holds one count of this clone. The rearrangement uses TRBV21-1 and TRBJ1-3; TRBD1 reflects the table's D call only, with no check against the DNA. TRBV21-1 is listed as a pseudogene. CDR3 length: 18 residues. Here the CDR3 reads CASSKPPRDRRIGNTIYF. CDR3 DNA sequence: TGTGCCAGCAGCAAACCCCCCAGGGACAGACGGATTGGAAACACCATATATTTT.

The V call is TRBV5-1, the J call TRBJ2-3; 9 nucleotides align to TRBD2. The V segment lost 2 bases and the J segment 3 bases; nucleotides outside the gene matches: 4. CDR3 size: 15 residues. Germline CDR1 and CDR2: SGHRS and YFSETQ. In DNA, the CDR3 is TGCGCCAGCAGCTTAGGGACTAGCATGACAGATACGCAGTATTTT. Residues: CASSLGTSMTDTQYF.

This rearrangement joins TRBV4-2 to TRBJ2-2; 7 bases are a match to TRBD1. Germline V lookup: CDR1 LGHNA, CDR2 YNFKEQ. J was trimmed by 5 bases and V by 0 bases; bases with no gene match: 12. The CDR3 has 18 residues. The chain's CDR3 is CASSQERARGPRTGELFF. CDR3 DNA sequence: TGTGCCAGCAGCCAAGAGAGGGCGAGGGGGCCTCGAACCGGGGAGCTGTTTTTT.

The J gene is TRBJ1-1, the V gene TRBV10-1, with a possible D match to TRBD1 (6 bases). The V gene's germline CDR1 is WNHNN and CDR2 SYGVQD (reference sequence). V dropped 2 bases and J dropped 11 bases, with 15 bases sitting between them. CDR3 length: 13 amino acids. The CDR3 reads CASSEDRQNVAFF. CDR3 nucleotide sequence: TGCGCCAGCAGTGAGGACAGGCAAAACGTGGCTTTCTTT.

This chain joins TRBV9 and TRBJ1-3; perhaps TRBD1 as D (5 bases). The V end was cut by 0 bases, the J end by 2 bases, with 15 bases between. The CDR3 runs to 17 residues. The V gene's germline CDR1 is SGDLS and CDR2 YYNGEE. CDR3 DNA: TGTGCCAGCAGCGTAGGGGAGGGGAGGGGAGCTGGAAACACCATATATTTT. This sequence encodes CASSVGEGRGAGNTIYF.

CDR3 DNA: TGTGCCAGCAGTTTTGACAGGGGAAATGGCTACACCTTC. Translation gives CASSFDRGNGYTF. The chain couples TRBV28 to TRBJ1-2; 8 bases fit TRBD1. Trimming removed 3 bases from V and 6 bases from J; junction bases left unmatched: 3. Looked up from germline, CDR1 is MDHEN and CDR2 is SYDVKM. The length of the CDR3 is 13 residues.

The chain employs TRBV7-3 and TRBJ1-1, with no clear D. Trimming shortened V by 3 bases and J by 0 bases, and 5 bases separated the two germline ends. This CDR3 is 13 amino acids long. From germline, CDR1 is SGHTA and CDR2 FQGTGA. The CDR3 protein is CASSFTVNTEAFF. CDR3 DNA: TGTGCCAGCAGCTTTACAGTGAACACTGAAGCTTTCTTT.

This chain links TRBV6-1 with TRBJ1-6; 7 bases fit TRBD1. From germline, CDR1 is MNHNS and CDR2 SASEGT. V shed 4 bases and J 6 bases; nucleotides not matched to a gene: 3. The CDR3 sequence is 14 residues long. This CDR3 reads CASSVRDSNSPLHF. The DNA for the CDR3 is TGTGCCAGCAGTGTCCGGGACAGTAATTCACCCCTCCACTTT.

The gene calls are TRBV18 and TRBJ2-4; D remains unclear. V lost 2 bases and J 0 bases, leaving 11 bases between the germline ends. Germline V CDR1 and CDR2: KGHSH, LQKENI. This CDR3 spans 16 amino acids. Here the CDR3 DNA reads TGTGCCAGCTCACCAGGAGTCCCTCTAGCCAAAAACATTCAGTACTTC. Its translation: CASSPGVPLAKNIQYF.

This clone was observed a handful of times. This CDR3 reads CASSWGLAGSYEQYF. The CDR3 region has the DNA TGTGCCAGCAGTTGGGGACTAGCGGGCTCCTACGAGCAGTACTTC. The V and J genes are TRBV6-6 and TRBJ2-7, with 12 bases identical to TRBD2. Germline-derived CDR1 and CDR2 are MNHNY and SVGAGI (reference sequence). V shed 4 bases, J shed 0 bases, and the junction held 1 base outside the gene matches. This CDR3 region has 15 residues.

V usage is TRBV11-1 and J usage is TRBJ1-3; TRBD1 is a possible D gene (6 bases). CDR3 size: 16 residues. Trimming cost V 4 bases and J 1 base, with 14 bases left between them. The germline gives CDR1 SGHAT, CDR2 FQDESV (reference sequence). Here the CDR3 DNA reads TGTGCCAGCAGCTCCTTAGACAGGCCTTCTGGAAACACCATATATTTT. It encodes CASSSLDRPSGNTIYF.

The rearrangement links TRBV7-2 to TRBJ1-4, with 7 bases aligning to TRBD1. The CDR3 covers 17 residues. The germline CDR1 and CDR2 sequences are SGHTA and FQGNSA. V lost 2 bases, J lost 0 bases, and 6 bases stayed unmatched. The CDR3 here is CASSLIGRGATNEKLFF. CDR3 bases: TGTGCCAGCAGCTTAATAGGCAGGGGGGCAACTAATGAAAAACTGTTTTTT. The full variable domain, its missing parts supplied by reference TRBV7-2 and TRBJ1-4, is GAGVSQSPSNKVTEKGKDVELRCDPISGHTALYWYRQSLGQGLEFLIYFQGNSAPDKSGLPSDRFSAERTGGSVSTLTIQRTQQEDSAVYLCASSLIGRGATNEKLFFGSGTQLSVL.

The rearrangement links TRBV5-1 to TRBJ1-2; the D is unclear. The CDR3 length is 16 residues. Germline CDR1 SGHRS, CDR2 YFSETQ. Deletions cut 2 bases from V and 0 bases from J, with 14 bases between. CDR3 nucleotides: TGCGCCAGCAGCTTAGGGTTCTCGGAAGCTAACTATGGCTACACCTTC. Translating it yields CASSLGFSEANYGYTF.

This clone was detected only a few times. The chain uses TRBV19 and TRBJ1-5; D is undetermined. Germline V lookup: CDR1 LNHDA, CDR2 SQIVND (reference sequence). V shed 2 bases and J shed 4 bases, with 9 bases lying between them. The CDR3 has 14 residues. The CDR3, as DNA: TGTGCCAGTAGTATAAGGAGAGGGAATCAGCCCCAGCATTTT. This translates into CASSIRRGNQPQHF.

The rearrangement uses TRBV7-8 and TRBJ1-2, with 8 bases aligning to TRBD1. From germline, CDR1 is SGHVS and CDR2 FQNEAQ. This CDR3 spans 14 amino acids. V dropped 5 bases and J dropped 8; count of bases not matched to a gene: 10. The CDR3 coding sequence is TGTGCCAGCAGCAGCACGACAGGGGCGGGCGGCTACACCTTC. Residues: CASSSTTGAGGYTF.

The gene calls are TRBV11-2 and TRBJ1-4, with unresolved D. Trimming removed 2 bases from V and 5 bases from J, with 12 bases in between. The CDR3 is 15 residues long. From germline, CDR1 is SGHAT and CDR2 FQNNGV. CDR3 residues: CASSLMGNLNEKLFF. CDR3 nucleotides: TGTGCCAGCAGCTTAATGGGGAACCTAAATGAAAAACTGTTTTTT.

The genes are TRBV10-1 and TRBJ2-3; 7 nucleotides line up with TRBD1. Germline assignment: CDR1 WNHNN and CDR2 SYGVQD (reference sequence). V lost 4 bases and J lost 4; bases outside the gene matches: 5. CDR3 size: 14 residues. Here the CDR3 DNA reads TGCGCCAGCAGTGGACAGGGCTTTTCAGATACGCAGTATTTT. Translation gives CASSGQGFSDTQYF.

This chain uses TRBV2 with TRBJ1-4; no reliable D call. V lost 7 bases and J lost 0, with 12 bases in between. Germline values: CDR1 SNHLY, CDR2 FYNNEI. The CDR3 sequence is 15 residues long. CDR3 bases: TGTGCCAGCAATCGTCAGCCTTCAACTAATGAAAAACTGTTTTTT. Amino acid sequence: CASNRQPSTNEKLFF.

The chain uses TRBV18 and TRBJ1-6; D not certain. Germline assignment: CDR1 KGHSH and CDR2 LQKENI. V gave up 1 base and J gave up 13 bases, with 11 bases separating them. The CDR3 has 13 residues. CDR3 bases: TGTGCCAGCTCACCACTCCAGACGGACCCCCTCCACTTT. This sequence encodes CASSPLQTDPLHF.

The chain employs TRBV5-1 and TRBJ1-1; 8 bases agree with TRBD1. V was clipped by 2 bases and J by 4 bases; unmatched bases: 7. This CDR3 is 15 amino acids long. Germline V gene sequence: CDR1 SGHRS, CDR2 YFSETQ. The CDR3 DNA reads TGCGCCAGCAGCTTAGACGACAGGGGTTCCACTGAAGCTTTCTTT. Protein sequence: CASSLDDRGSTEAFF.

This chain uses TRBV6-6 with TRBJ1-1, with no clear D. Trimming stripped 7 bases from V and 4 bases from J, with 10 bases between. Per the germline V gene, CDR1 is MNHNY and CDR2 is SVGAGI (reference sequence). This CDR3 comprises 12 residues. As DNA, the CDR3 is TGTGCCAGCAATTTCCGGGCCACTGAAGCTTTCTTT. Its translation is CASNFRATEAFF.

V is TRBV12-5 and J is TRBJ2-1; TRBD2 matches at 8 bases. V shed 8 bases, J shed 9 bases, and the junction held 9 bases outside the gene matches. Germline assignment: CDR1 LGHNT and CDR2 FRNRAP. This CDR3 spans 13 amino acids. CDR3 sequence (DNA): TGTGCTAGTTCACGGGGGGGATTCGGTGAGCAGTTCTTC. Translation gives CASSRGGFGEQFF.

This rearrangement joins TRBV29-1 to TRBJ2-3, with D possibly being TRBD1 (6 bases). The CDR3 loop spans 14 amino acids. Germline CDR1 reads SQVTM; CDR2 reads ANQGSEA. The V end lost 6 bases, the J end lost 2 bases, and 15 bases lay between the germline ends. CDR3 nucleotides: TGCAGCGTCCCACAGGGTAGAAACACAGATACGCAGTATTTT. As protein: CSVPQGRNTDTQYF.

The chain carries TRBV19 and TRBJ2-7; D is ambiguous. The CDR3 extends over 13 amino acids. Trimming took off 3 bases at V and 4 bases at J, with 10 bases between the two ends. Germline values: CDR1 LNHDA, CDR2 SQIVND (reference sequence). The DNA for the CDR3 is TGTGCCAGTAGTATGGTAGGAGTTTACGAGCAGTACTTC. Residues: CASSMVGVYEQYF.

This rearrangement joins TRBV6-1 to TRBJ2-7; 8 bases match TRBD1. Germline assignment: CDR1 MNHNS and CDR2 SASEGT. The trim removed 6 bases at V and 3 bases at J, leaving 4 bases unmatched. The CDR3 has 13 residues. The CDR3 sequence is CASRKGQVYEQYF. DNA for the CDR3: TGTGCCAGCAGGAAGGGACAGGTCTACGAGCAGTACTTC.